Listed here is a single T cell receptor beta chain. This specimen belongs to a study of blood T cell repertoires in COVID-19. Study summary: Spain, Italy and the United States supplied samples that represented acute and convalescent COVID-19. PBMCs, B-cell-depleted T cells, or T cells were the source of the cDNA or gDNA that made up the material.

Germline assignment: CDR1 SEHNR and CDR2 FQNEAQ (reference sequence). V was clipped by 5 bases and J by 3 bases, with 4 bases between them. The CDR3 totals 11 residues. In the authors' workflow: Estimation of nucleated cell counts relied on the amplification of reference gene primers. Profiled with immunoSEQ multiplex PCR; TCRdb holds only in-frame clones, not every one. V, J and clone size derive from that table, while D and trimming were established from the DNA sequence. The repertoire holds roughly 240,000 clones, 82% seen once, with approximately 4.5% in the top ten. The sequence derives from a woman aged 70-85 years with acute or convalescent COVID-19. The chain is built from TRBV7-9 and TRBJ1-2; the D is unclear. Specimen: peripheral blood. CDR3 in amino acids: CASSPDYGYTF. The CDR3 DNA sequence: TGTGCCAGCAGCCCTGACTATGGCTACACCTTC.